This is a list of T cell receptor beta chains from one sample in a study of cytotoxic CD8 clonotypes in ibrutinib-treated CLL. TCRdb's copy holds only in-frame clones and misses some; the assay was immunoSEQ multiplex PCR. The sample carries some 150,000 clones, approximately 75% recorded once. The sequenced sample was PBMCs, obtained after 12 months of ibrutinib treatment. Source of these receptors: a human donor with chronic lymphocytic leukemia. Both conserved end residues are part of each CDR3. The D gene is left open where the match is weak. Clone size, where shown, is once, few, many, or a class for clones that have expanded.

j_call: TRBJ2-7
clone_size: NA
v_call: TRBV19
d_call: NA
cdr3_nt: TGTGCCAGTAGTATAGAAGGAGGGGGCTTGTCCGAGCAGTACTTC
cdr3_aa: CASSIEGGGLSEQYF

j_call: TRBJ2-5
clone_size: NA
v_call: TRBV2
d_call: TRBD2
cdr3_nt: TGTGCCAGCAGTGAAGGCCTAGCGGGGGACAAAGAGACCCAGTACTTC
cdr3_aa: CASSEGLAGDKETQYF

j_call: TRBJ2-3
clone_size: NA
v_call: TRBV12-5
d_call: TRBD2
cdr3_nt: TGTGCTAGTGGTTTGGGGCGACTAGCGGGGGCTCGGGATACGCAGTATTTT
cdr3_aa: CASGLGRLAGARDTQYF

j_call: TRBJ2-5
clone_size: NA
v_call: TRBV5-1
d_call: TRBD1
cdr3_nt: TGCGCCAGCAGCTTAGGGGGCACCCAAGAGACCCAGTACTTC
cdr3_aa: CASSLGGTQETQYF

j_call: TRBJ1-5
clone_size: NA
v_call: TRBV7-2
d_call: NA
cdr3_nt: TGTGCCAGCAGCTACTGGCCCCGGAATCAGCCCCAGCATTTT
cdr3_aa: CASSYWPRNQPQHF

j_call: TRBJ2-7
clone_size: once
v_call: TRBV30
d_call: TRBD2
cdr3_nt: TGTGCCTGGAGTATTAGCGGGAGCTCCTACGAGCAGTACTTC
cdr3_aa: CAWSISGSSYEQYF

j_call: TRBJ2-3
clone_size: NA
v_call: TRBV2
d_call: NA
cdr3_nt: TGTGCCAGCAGTGGGACCCTCATGGGCACAGATACGCAGTATTTT
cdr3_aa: CASSGTLMGTDTQYF

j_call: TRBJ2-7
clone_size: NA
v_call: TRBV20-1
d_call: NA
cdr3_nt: TGCAGTGCTAGAGATCCCTACGAGCAGTACTTC
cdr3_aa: CSARDPYEQYF

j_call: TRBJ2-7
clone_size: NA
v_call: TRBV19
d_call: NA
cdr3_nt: TGTGCCAGTAGTATGGTACAGGGTTTGGGCGAGCAGTACTTC
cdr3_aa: CASSMVQGLGEQYF

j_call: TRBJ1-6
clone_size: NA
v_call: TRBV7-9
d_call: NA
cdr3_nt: TGTGCCAGCAGCGCCGTCGGGTCCTATAATTCACCCCTCCACTTT
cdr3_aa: CASSAVGSYNSPLHF

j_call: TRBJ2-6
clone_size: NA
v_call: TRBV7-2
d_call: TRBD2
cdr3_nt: TGTGCCAGCAGCCCTCTCTCGGGACTAGCGGTCTCTGGGGCCAACGTCCTGACTTTC
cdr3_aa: CASSPLSGLAVSGANVLTF

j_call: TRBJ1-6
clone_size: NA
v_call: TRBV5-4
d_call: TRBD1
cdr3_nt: TGTGCCAGCAGCCGGGACAGGGGTGATTCACCCCTCCACTTT
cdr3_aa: CASSRDRGDSPLHF

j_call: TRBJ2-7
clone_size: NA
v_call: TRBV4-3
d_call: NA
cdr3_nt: TGCGCCAGCAGCCAAGATCTTGGACACCCCTCCTACGAGCAGTACTTC
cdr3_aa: CASSQDLGHPSYEQYF

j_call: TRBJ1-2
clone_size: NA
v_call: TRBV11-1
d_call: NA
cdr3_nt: TGTGCCAGCCTGGGGGCCAAGGGGAGTTATGGCTACACCTTC
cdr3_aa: CASLGAKGSYGYTF

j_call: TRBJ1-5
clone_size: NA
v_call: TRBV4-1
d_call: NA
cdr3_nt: TGCGCCAGCAGCCAAGGGGGGGCCCGGGATCAGCCCCAGCATTTT
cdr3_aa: CASSQGGARDQPQHF

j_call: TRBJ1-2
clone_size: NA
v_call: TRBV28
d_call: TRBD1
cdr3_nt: TGTGCCAGCAGTTCCGGACAGGGGGGAGGCTACACCTTC
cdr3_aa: CASSSGQGGGYTF

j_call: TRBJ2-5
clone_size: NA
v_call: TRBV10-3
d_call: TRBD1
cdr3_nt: TGTGCCATCAGTGGGGAGACAGGGTTTCAAGAGACCCAGTACTTC
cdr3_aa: CAISGETGFQETQYF

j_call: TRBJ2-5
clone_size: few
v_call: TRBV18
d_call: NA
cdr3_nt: TGTGCCAGCTCACCAGGCGAGACCCAGTACTTC
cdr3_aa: CASSPGETQYF

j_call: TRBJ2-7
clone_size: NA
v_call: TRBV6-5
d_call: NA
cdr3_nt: TGTGCCAGCGGAACCGGGACATACCTCGAGCAGTACTTC
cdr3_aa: CASGTGTYLEQYF

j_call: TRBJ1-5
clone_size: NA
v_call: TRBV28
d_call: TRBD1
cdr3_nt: TGTGCCAGCAGTCGCATCACGGACAGGGGGCGAACGCGGGATGGCAATCAGCCCCAGCATTTT
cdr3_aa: CASSRITDRGRTRDGNQPQHF

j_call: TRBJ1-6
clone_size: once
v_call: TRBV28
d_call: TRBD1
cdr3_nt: TGTGCCAGCAGTTTTTCAGGGGGATCCTATAATTCACCCCTCCACTTT
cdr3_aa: CASSFSGGSYNSPLHF

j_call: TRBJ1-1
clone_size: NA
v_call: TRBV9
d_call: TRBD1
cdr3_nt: TGTGCCAGCAGCGTAGCACGGACAGGAGAGAACACTGAAGCTTTCTTT
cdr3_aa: CASSVARTGENTEAFF

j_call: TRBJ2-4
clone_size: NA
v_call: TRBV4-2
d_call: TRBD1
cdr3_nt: TGTGCCAGCAGCCAAGAACGGACAGGGATAAACATTCAGTACTTC
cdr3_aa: CASSQERTGINIQYF

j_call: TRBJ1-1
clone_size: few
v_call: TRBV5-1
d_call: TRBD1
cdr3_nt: TGCGCCAGCAGCTTGTACAACCCAGGGGGCAATGAAGCTTTCTTT
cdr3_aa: CASSLYNPGGNEAFF

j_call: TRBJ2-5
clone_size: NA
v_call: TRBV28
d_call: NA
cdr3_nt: TGTGCCAGCAGGGACCCCATGAGAAAGACCCAGTACTTC
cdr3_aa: CASRDPMRKTQYF

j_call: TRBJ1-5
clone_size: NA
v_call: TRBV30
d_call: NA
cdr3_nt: TGTGCCTGGGGGTTGGGCAGGGATCAGCCCCAGCATTTT
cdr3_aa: CAWGLGRDQPQHF

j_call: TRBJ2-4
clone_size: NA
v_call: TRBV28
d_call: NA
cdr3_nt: TGTGCCGTCCAAGGCCTAGGCTACATTCAGTACTTC
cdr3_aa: CAVQGLGYIQYF

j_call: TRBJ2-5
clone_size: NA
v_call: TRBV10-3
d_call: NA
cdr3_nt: TGTGCCATCAGAGAGACTAGATCTGAGACCCAGTACTTC
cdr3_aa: CAIRETRSETQYF

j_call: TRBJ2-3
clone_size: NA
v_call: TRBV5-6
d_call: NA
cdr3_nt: TGTGCCAGCAGCTTACGAGAGGATACGCAGTATTTT
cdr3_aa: CASSLREDTQYF

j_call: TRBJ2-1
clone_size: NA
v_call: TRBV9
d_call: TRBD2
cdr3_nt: TGTGCCAGCAGCGTAGACTTAGGACTAGCGGGTATAGCACAGTTCTTC
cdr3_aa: CASSVDLGLAGIAQFF

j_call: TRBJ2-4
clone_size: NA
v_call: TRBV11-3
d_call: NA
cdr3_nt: NA
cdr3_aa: CASSFGPGKNIQYF

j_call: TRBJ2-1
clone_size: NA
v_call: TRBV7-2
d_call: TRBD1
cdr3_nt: TGTGCCAGCAGCTCCTGGACAGGCAATGAGCAGTTCTTC
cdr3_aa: CASSSWTGNEQFF

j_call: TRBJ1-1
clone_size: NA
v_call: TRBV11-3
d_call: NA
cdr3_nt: TGTGCCAGCAGCTTACCCCTTGGCCGGAACACTGAAGCTTTCTTT
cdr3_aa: CASSLPLGRNTEAFF

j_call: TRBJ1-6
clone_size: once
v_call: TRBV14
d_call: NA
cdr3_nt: TGTGCCAGCAGCCTCCAGGGGTGGGATAATTCACCCCTCCACTTT
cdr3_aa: CASSLQGWDNSPLHF

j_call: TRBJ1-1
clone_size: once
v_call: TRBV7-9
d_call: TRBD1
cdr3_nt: TGTGCCAGCAGCTCCTGGGACAGGGGGCGTTTCACTGAAGCTTTCTTT
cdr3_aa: CASSSWDRGRFTEAFF

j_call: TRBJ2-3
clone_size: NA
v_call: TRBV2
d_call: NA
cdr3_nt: TGTGCCAGCAGTGTTTCCAGGGGTGGAACAGATACGCAGTATTTT
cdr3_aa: CASSVSRGGTDTQYF

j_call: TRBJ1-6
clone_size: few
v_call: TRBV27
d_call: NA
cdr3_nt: TGTGCCAGTCGGTGGCAGGGAAGTAGATCACCCCTCCACTTT
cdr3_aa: CASRWQGSRSPLHF

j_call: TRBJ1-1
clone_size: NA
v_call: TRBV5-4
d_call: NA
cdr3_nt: TGTGCCAGCAGCGCATGGATGAACACTGAAGCTTTCTTT
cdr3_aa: CASSAWMNTEAFF

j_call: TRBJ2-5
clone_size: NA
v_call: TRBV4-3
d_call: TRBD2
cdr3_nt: TGCGCCAGCAGCTATAGCGGGAGTTTCGACGAGACCCAGTACTTC
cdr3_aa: CASSYSGSFDETQYF

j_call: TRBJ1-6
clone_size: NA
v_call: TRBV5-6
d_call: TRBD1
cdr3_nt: TGTGCCAGCAGCCGGAAACCTCGACAGGGGCGGGATTCACCCCTCCACTTT
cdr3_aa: CASSRKPRQGRDSPLHF

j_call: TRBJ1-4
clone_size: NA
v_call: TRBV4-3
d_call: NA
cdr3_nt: TGCGCCAGCAGCTCCGGACTCTGGGCGGGGGGGGAACTGTTTTTT
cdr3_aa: CASSSGLWAGGELFF

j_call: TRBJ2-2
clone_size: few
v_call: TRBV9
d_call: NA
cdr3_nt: TGTGCCAGCAGCGTAGGATCCTCCCCGGGCACCGGGGAGCTGTTTTTT
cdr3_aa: CASSVGSSPGTGELFF

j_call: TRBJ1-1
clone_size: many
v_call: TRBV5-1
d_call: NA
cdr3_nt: TGCGCCAGCCGATCGACGGGTTGGGAAGCTTTCTTT
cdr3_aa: CASRSTGWEAFF

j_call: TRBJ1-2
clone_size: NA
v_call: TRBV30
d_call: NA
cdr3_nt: TGTGCCTGGAGAACAGGGAACTATGGCTACACCTTC
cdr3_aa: CAWRTGNYGYTF

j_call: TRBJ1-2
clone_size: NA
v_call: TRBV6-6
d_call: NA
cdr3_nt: TGTGCCAGCAGTTACTCGAACAGGGTGGAATATGGCTACACCTTC
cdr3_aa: CASSYSNRVEYGYTF

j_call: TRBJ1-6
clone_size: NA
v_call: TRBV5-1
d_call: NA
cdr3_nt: TGCGCCAGCAGCTTATCGGGGGATATGGGGAATTCACCCCTCCACTTT
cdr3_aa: CASSLSGDMGNSPLHF

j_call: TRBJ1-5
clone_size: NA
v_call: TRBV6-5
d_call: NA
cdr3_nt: TGTGCCAGCAGCAGGGGTGGTCAGCCCCAGCATTTT
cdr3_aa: CASSRGGQPQHF

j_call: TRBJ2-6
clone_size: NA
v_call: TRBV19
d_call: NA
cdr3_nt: TGTGCCAGAGGGGAATCTGGGGCCAACGTCCTGACTTTC
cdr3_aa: CARGESGANVLTF

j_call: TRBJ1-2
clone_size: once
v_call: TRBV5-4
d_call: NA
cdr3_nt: TGTGCCAGCAGGGCTACAGGGAGTTATGGCTACACCTTC
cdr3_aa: CASRATGSYGYTF

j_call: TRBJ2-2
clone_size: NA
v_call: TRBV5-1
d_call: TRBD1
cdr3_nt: TGCGCCAGCGGACAGGGGTCGAACACCGGGGAGCTGTTTTTT
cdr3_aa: CASGQGSNTGELFF